This T cell receptor (beta chain) was identified during a study of regulatory T cells in long-lasting Graves disease (TCRdb year 2021). Regarding the research as a whole: Persistent Graves' disease meant more than 5 years of antithyroid drug treatment with TSH receptor autoantibodies that stayed positive. Peripheral blood TCR sequencing and RNA sequencing compared persistent Graves' disease patients with newly diagnosed Graves' disease patients. The study was conducted in China and was registered as a clinical trial. A total of around 35 samples underwent TCR sequencing, from about 13 patients with persistent Graves' disease and 20 or so patients with newly diagnosed Graves' disease. Persistent Graves' disease patients in the clinical cohort had taken antithyroid drugs for roughly ten years on average. Findings and caveats that apply to the study as a whole: TRBV28, TRBJ1-2 and TRBJ2-5 were preferentially used in persistent disease, while TRBV20-1 and TRBJ2-1 were favored in newly diagnosed disease. Peripheral blood alone was examined, since thyroid tissue, which constituted the primary lesion, could not be accessed. The authors acknowledged the small sample size as a limitation that may reduce accuracy. Sequencing and analysis were restricted to the TCR beta chain. Lower TCR Shannon entropy and fewer highly expanded clones were observed in persistent Graves' disease patients than in newly diagnosed patients, which suggested clonal expansion. A larger number of public clonotypes was shared among persistent patients (fewer than 3,000) than among newly diagnosed patients (roughly 970).

The CDR1 and CDR2 encoded by the germline V gene are MDHEN and SYDVKM. V gives up 6 bases and J gives up 9 bases, and the segment between their germline ends measures 18 bases. Inclusive of the bounding cysteine and phenylalanine, the CDR3 is 15 residues long. Only the CDR3 DNA stays, 45 bases, in frame from base 1. This clonotype was recorded many times. Its target antigen remains unknown. Base quality data are lacking; no much larger clone is found one base away. Preparation of the library involved multiplex PCR. Sequencing took place on an Illumina HiSeq 4000. To build TCR beta libraries, CDR3 regions were amplified by Arm-PCR using iRepertoire HTBI primers. PCR products were gel purified before sequencing. The authors' pipeline ran thus. A total of around 59 TRBV and 14 TRBJ segments were identified across samples and were used for gene usage analysis of CDR3 amino acid clonotypes. COPE and FqMerger were used to merge filtered high-quality paired reads into contigs. Contigs were aligned with BLAST to IMGT TRBV, TRBD and TRBJ reference genes, and CDR3 was defined per IMGT. Any clonotype with a frequency above 0.1% was classified as a highly expanded clone. Repertoire diversity was measured by Shannon entropy, and V-J evenness by the Gini coefficient. A clonotype was considered public if more than one individual shared it. The public sequencing data were trimmed at Q25 with fastp and processed into clonotypes with MiXCR by TCRdb, which kept only in-frame beta chains. Merged by CDR3 protein, the rows form single entries marked with the most common genes and DNA. TCRdb's processing, not the authors' own work, is the source of the V and J calls. Here the sample has around 300,000 distinct CDR3 sequences; 22% occur a single time. In total, the top ten clones hold approximately 60% of the sample.

Sample time point, as interpreted from the label and publication: persistent/refractory GD, antithyroid drugs over 5 years with positive TRAb. For both TCR sequencing and RNA sequencing, RNA was extracted from PBMCs in TRIzol. Graves' disease was diagnosed according to American Thyroid Association guidelines. Patients for the study were recruited at an endocrinology department in Xi'an, China. Each patient gave around 9 milliliters of peripheral blood, collected in an EDTA anticoagulant tube. PBMCs were isolated by Ficoll Paque Plus density gradient separation without further T cell sorting. RNA quality was checked with an Agilent 2100 Bioanalyzer and agarose gel, and concentration with a NanoDrop 2000.

The clonotype comes from a female donor with Graves disease. The sample was peripheral blood mononuclear cells (PBMCs), taken when the disease was refractory, from a patient treated with antithyroid drugs. The chain is encoded by TRBV28 joined to TRBJ1-6, with no D gene named confidently. The DNA sequence reads TGTGCCAGCAGGCCGCAGGCGGTGGGGATTTCACCCCTCCACTTT. This sequence encodes CASRPQAVGISPLHF.